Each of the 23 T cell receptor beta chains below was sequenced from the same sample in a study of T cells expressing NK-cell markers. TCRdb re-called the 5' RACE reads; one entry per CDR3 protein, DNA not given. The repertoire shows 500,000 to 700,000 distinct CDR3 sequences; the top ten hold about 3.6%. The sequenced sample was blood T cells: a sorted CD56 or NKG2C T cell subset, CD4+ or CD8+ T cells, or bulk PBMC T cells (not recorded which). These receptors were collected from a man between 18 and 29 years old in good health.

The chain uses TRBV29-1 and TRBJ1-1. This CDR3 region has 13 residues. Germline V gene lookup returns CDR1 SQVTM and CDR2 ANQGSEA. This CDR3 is CSVRRTANTEAFF. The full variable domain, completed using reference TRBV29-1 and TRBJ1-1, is SAVISQKPSRDICQRGTSLTIQCQVDSQVTMMFWYRQQPGQSLTLIATANQGSEATYESGFVIDKFPISRPNLTFSTLTVSNMSPEDSSIYLCSVRRTANTEAFFGQGTRLTVV.

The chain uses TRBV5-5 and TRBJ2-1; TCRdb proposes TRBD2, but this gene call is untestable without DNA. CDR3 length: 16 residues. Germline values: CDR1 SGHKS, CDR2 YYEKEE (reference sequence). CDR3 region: CASSPELAELYNEQFF. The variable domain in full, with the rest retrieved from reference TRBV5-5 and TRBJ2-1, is DAGVTQSPTHLIKTRGQQVTLRCSPISGHKSVSWYQQVLGQGPQFIFQYYEKEERGRGNFPDRFSARQFPNYSSELNVNALLLGDSALYLCASSPELAELYNEQFFGPGTRLTVL.

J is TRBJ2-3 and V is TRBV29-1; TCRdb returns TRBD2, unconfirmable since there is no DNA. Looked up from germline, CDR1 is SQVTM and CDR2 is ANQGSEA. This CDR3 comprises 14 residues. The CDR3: CSLRTSGIVDTQYF.

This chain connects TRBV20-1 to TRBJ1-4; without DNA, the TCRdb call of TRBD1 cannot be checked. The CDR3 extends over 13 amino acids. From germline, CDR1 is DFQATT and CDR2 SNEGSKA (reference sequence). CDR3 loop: CSGRDSLNEKLFF.

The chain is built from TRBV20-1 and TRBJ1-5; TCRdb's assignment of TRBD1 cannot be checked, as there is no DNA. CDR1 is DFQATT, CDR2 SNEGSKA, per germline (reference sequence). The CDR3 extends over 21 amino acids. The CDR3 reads CSARDFRGEFDHRRSNQPQHF.

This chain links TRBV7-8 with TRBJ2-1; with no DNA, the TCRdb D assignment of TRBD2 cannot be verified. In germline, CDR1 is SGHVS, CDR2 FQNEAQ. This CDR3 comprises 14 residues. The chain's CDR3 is CASSLVVGDDEQFF. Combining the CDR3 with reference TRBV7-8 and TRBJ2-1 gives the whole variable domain GAGVSQSPRYKVAKRGQDVALRCDPISGHVSLFWYQQALGQGPEFLTYFQNEAQLDKSGLPSDRFFAERPEGSVSTLKIQRTQQEDSAVYLCASSLVVGDDEQFFGPGTRLTVL.

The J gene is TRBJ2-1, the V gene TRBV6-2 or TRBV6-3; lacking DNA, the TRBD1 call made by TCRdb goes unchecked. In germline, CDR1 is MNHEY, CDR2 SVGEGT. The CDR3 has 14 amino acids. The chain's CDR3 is CASSSRDSYNEQFF.

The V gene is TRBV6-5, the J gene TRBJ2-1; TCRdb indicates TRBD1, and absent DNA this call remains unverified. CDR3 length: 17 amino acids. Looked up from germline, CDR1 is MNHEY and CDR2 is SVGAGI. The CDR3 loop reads CASSYFPTQTAYNEQFF.

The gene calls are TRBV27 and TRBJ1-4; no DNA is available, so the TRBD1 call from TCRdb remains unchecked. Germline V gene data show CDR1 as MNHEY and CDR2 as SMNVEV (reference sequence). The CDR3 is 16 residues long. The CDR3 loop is CASSLLMAGGVEKLFF.

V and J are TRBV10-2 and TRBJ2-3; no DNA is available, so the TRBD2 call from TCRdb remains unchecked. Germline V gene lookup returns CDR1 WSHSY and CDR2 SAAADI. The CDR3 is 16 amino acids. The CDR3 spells CASGRLAGGGTDTQYF.

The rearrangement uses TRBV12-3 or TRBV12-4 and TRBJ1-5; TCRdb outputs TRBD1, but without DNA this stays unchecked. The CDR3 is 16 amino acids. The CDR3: CASSPRGVRSNQPQHF.

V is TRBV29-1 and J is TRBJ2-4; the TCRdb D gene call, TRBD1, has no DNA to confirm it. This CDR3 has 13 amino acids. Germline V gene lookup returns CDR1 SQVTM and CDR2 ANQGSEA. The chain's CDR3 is CSVEDMAGNIQYF.

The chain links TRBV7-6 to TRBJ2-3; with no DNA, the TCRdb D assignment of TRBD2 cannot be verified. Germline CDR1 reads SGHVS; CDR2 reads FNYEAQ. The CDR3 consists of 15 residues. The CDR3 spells CASSLEAGKTDTQYF.

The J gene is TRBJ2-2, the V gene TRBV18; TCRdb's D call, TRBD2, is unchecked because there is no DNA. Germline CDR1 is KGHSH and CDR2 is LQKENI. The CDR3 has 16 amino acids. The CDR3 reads CASSPLPGANTGELFF.

The chain's CDR3 is CASSLLAGGPGDTQYF. The chain has TRBV6-2 or TRBV6-3 and TRBJ2-3; TCRdb selects TRBD2, and the lack of DNA leaves this call unchecked. The CDR3 totals 16 residues. Germline V gene data show CDR1 as MNHEY and CDR2 as SVGEGT.

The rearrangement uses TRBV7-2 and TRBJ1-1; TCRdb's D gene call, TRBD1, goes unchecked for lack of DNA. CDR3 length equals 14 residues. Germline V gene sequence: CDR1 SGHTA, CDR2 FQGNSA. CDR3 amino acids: CASSLVGRWTEAFF. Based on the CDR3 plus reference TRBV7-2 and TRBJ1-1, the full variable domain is GAGVSQSPSNKVTEKGKDVELRCDPISGHTALYWYRQSLGQGLEFLIYFQGNSAPDKSGLPSDRFSAERTGGSVSTLTIQRTQQEDSAVYLCASSLVGRWTEAFFGQGTRLTVV.

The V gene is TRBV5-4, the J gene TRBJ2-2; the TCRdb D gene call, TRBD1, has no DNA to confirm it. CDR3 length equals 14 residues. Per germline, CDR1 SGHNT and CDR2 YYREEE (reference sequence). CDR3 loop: CASSRIDSPGELFF.

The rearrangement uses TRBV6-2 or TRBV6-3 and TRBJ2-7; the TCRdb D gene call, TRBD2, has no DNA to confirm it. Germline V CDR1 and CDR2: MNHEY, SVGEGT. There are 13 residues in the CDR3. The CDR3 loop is CASCGRVPYEQYF.

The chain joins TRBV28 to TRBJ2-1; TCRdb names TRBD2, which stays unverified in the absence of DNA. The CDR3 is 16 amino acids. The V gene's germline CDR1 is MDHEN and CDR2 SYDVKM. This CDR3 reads CASSLVSGGILHEQFF.

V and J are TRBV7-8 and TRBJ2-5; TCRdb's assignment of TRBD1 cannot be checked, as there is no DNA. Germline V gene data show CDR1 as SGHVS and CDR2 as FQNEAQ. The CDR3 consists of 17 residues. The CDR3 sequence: CASSSAPPGSTVETQYF. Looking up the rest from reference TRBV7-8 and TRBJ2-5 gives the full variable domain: GAGVSQSPRYKVAKRGQDVALRCDPISGHVSLFWYQQALGQGPEFLTYFQNEAQLDKSGLPSDRFFAERPEGSVSTLKIQRTQQEDSAVYLCASSSAPPGSTVETQYFGPGTRLLVL.

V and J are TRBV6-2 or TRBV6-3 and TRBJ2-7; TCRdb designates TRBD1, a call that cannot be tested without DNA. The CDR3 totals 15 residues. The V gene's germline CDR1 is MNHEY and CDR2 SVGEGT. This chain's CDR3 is CASSYSGTGSYEQYF.

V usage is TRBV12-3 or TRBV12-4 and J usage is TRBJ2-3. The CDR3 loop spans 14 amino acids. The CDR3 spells CASSLVSSTDTQYF.

CDR3 in amino acids: CASSQGANEQFF. The V call is TRBV7-6, the J call TRBJ2-1; TCRdb returns TRBD1, unconfirmable since there is no DNA. Germline V gene data show CDR1 as SGHVS and CDR2 as FNYEAQ. The CDR3 runs to 12 residues. The full variable domain, completed using reference TRBV7-6 and TRBJ2-1, is GAGVSQSPRYKVTKRGQDVALRCDPISGHVSLYWYRQALGQGPEFLTYFNYEAQQDKSGLPNDRFSAERPEGSISTLTIQRTEQRDSAMYRCASSQGANEQFFGPGTRLTVL.